Listed here are 30 T cell receptor beta chains from one sample, sequenced in a study of blood T cell repertoires in COVID-19. The protocol was immunoSEQ multiplex PCR, while the TCRdb copy is restricted to in-frame clones and leaves out a portion. The profile shows 25,000 to 35,000 clones, roughly nine tenths of them singletons. The sequenced sample consisted of peripheral blood. These receptor sequences come from a human donor in a cohort sampled during active COVID-19.

This chain connects TRBV5-4 to TRBJ2-3; possibly TRBD1 for D (6 bases). Germline CDR1 is SGHNT and CDR2 is YYREEE (reference sequence). V shed 6 bases and J shed 3 bases, with 11 bases lying between them. This CDR3 region has 13 residues. The CDR3 coding sequence is TGTGCCAGCAACAGGGAGTCGACAGATACGCAGTATTTT. This encodes CASNRESTDTQYF. Full variable domain (remainder filled in from reference TRBV5-4 and TRBJ2-3): ETGVTQSPTHLIKTRGQQVTLRCSSQSGHNTVSWYQQALGQGPQFIFQYYREEENGRGNFPPRFSGLQFPNYSSELNVNALELDDSALYLCASNRESTDTQYFGPGTRLTVL.

The V call is TRBV19, the J call TRBJ2-3; the match to TRBD2 covers 11 bases. Germline loops: CDR1 LNHDA, CDR2 SQIVND (reference sequence). The CDR3 is made up of 17 amino acids. V shed 8 bases, J shed 1 base, and the junction held 11 bases outside the gene matches. Here the CDR3 DNA reads TGTGCCAGTGGTGCACTAGCGGGGGTGGAAGGCACAGATACGCAGTATTTT. This encodes CASGALAGVEGTDTQYF.

The V and J genes are TRBV21-1 and TRBJ2-5; TRBD1 is taken as the D call from the table, unchecked against the DNA. TRBV21-1 is listed as a pseudogene. CDR3 length equals 13 residues. The CDR3 is CASDRGIEETQYF. The DNA of the CDR3 is TGTGCCAGCGACAGGGGGATAGAGGAGACCCAGTACTTC.

The V gene is TRBV9, the J gene TRBJ2-2, with a tentative D call TRBD1 (6 bases). Germline V CDR1 and CDR2: SGDLS, YYNGEE. With 0 bases removed from V and 5 bases from J, the gap between germline ends came to 17 bases. The CDR3 runs to 17 residues. The CDR3 region has the DNA TGTGCCAGCAGCGTAGCTCAGGGGCGAATTGGTACCGGGGAGCTGTTTTTT. This sequence encodes CASSVAQGRIGTGELFF.

V gene TRBV27 combines with J gene TRBJ1-5; D is undetermined. In germline, CDR1 is MNHEY, CDR2 SMNVEV (reference sequence). This CDR3 has 14 amino acids. V dropped 7 bases and J dropped 0 bases, with 10 bases sitting between them. This CDR3 is CASNKLYSNQPQHF. The CDR3, as DNA: TGTGCCAGCAATAAGCTGTATAGCAATCAGCCCCAGCATTTT.

This chain connects TRBV3-1 (or the pseudogene TRBV3-2) to TRBJ2-3, with 9 nucleotides matching TRBD2. V trimming: 0 bases; J trimming: 5 bases; junction bases outside the gene matches: 6. Germline CDR1 reads LGHDT; CDR2 reads YNNKEL (reference sequence). The CDR3 loop spans 16 amino acids. CDR3 nucleotides: TGTGCCAGCAGCCAAGATTTTGCGGGGGGGGTAGATACGCAGTATTTT. Translation gives CASSQDFAGGVDTQYF.

The CDR3 sequence is CASSPLAGAYNEQFF. CDR3 coding DNA: TGCGCCAGCAGCCCCCTAGCGGGAGCCTACAATGAGCAGTTCTTC. The J gene is TRBJ2-1, the V gene TRBV5-1; TRBD2 aligns across 10 bases. V trimming: 4 bases; J trimming: 2 bases; junction bases outside the gene matches: 3. The germline gives CDR1 SGHRS, CDR2 YFSETQ. The CDR3 runs 15 residues. The full variable domain, its missing parts supplied by reference TRBV5-1 and TRBJ2-1, is KAGVTQTPRYLIKTRGQQVTLSCSPISGHRSVSWYQQTPGQGLQFLFEYFSETQRNKGNFPGRFSGRQFSNSRSEMNVSTLELGDSALYLCASSPLAGAYNEQFFGPGTRLTVL.

In this sample, this clone turned up once. The chain links TRBV28 to TRBJ1-4, with no clear D. CDR1 MDHEN and CDR2 SYDVKM come from the germline V gene. With 5 bases removed from V and 0 bases from J, the gap between germline ends came to 22 bases. The CDR3 totals 19 residues. The CDR3 loop reads CASSIPSRWEATTNEKLFF. CDR3 DNA: TGTGCCAGCAGTATCCCCTCGCGATGGGAGGCTACAACTAATGAAAAACTGTTTTTT. Based on the CDR3 plus reference TRBV28 and TRBJ1-4, the full variable domain is DVKVTQSSRYLVKRTGEKVFLECVQDMDHENMFWYRQDPGLGLRLIYFSYDVKMKEKGDIPEGYSVSREKKERFSLILESASTNQTSMYLCASSIPSRWEATTNEKLFFGSGTQLSVL.

The V gene is TRBV28, the J gene TRBJ1-1, with a weak D call TRBD1 (6 bases). The CDR3 has 16 amino acids. Germline V CDR1 and CDR2: MDHEN, SYDVKM. V lost 5 bases and J lost 0, with 16 bases in between. Here the CDR3 reads CASSRPTGPMNTEAFF. CDR3 sequence (DNA): TGTGCCAGCAGTCGGCCGACAGGTCCCATGAACACTGAAGCTTTCTTT.

J is TRBJ1-5 and V is TRBV7-2; D is unclear. With 2 bases removed from V and 5 bases from J, the gap between germline ends came to 7 bases. Germline CDR1 and CDR2: SGHTA and FQGNSA. This CDR3 comprises 13 residues. CDR3 protein: CASSLLRDQPQHF. For the CDR3, the DNA is TGTGCCAGCAGCTTATTGCGGGATCAGCCCCAGCATTTT.

The J gene is TRBJ1-3, the V gene TRBV5-1; D not certain. Germline values: CDR1 SGHRS, CDR2 YFSETQ. The V and J ends lost 2 bases and 0 bases respectively, with 12 bases between them. The CDR3 consists of 16 residues. In DNA form, the CDR3 reads TGCGCCAGCAGCTTCTACGGCAGCGACTCTGGAAACACCATATATTTT. This sequence encodes CASSFYGSDSGNTIYF.

The rearrangement uses TRBV6-5 and TRBJ1-2; 8 positions agree with TRBD1. This CDR3 contains 14 residues. Germline CDR1 and CDR2: MNHEY and SVGAGI. J gave up 5 bases and V 7 bases, and 9 bases lay outside the gene matches. The chain's CDR3 is CASKTGAETYGYTF. The DNA for the CDR3 is TGTGCCAGCAAGACAGGGGCGGAAACTTATGGCTACACCTTC.

The chain couples TRBV30 to TRBJ2-1, with D unclear. CDR1 is GTSNPN, CDR2 SVGIG, per germline (reference sequence). The V end lost 0 bases, the J end lost 4 bases, and 10 bases lay between the germline ends. The CDR3 is made up of 14 amino acids. The CDR3 DNA is TGTGCCTGGAGTGTATCACCTGAGTACAATGAGCAGTTCTTC. This gives the protein CAWSVSPEYNEQFF.

The chain links TRBV7-2 to TRBJ1-2, with TRBD1 identical over 11 bases. With 5 bases clipped from V and 8 bases from J, the junction kept 10 bases outside the gene matches. The CDR3 totals 15 residues. From germline, CDR1 is SGHTA and CDR2 FQGNSA. The CDR3 nucleotides are TGTGCCAGCAGCCTAGGACAGGGGGCAATAGAGGGCTACACCTTC. It encodes CASSLGQGAIEGYTF. Using reference TRBV7-2 and TRBJ1-2 for the parts outside the CDR3, the full variable domain is GAGVSQSPSNKVTEKGKDVELRCDPISGHTALYWYRQSLGQGLEFLIYFQGNSAPDKSGLPSDRFSAERTGGSVSTLTIQRTQQEDSAVYLCASSLGQGAIEGYTFGSGTRLTVV.

The chain joins TRBV9 to TRBJ1-5; D not resolved. Per germline, CDR1 SGDLS and CDR2 YYNGEE. The CDR3 sequence is 16 residues long. Trimming took 0 bases from V and 1 from J, leaving 11 bases between them. The CDR3 here is CASSVGPGDSNQPQHF. The CDR3, as DNA: TGTGCCAGCAGCGTAGGGCCGGGAGACAGCAATCAGCCCCAGCATTTT.

The chain employs TRBV28 and TRBJ1-2; 8 positions agree with TRBD1. CDR1 MDHEN and CDR2 SYDVKM come from the germline V gene. V was clipped by 8 bases and J by 12 bases; unmatched bases: 17. The CDR3 extends over 14 amino acids. DNA for the CDR3: TGTGCCAGCTCCTTACTGCCCACAGGGGGGTTTAACACCTTC. Residues: CASSLLPTGGFNTF.

This clone has a single count. The chain couples TRBV19 to TRBJ2-1, with D possibly TRBD2 on 5 matching bases. The CDR3 extends over 13 amino acids. CDR1 is LNHDA and CDR2 is SQIVND in the germline V gene (reference sequence). V was trimmed by 5 bases and J by 4 bases, leaving 9 bases between them. CDR3: CASSLGLYNEQFF. CDR3 coding DNA: TGTGCCAGTAGTCTCGGACTGTACAATGAGCAGTTCTTC. The variable domain in full, completed from reference TRBV19 and TRBJ2-1, reads DGGITQSPKYLFRKEGQNVTLSCEQNLNHDAMYWYRQDPGQGLRLIYYSQIVNDFQKGDIAEGYSVSREKKESFPLTVTSAQKNPTAFYLCASSLGLYNEQFFGPGTRLTVL.

The rearrangement joins TRBV7-2 to TRBJ1-2; the D is unclear. The CDR3 has 11 amino acids. Germline CDR1 is SGHTA and CDR2 is FQGNSA. The V and J ends lost 3 bases and 8 bases respectively, with 7 bases between them. DNA for the CDR3: TGTGCCAGCAGCTTCCGGGTAGGCTACACCTTC. It is translated as CASSFRVGYTF.

The gene calls are TRBV7-2 and TRBJ2-1; the D is unclear. The V end lost 1 base, the J end lost 6 bases, and 16 bases lay between the germline ends. CDR3 length equals 16 residues. In germline, CDR1 is SGHTA, CDR2 FQGNSA. The CDR3 is CASSLGYPGAGNEQFF. As DNA, the CDR3 is TGTGCCAGCAGCTTAGGCTATCCTGGTGCTGGCAATGAGCAGTTCTTC. Supplemented by reference TRBV7-2 and TRBJ2-1, the full variable domain reads GAGVSQSPSNKVTEKGKDVELRCDPISGHTALYWYRQSLGQGLEFLIYFQGNSAPDKSGLPSDRFSAERTGGSVSTLTIQRTQQEDSAVYLCASSLGYPGAGNEQFFGPGTRLTVL.

The chain uses TRBV7-3 and TRBJ2-2; 15 nucleotides match TRBD2. The CDR3 spans 18 residues. Looked up from germline, CDR1 is SGHTA and CDR2 is FQGTGA. The V segment lost 5 bases and the J segment 5 bases; nucleotides outside the gene matches: 9. The DNA for the CDR3 is TGTGCCAGCAGCGGCCCGGGACTAGCGGGAGGAAGGACCGGGGAGCTGTTTTTT. Its translation is CASSGPGLAGGRTGELFF. The variable domain in full, with the rest retrieved from reference TRBV7-3 and TRBJ2-2, is GAGVSQTPSNKVTEKGKYVELRCDPISGHTALYWYRQSLGQGPEFLIYFQGTGAADDSGLPNDRFFAVRPEGSVSTLKIQRTERGDSAVYLCASSGPGLAGGRTGELFFGEGSRLTVL.

The chain carries TRBV7-6 and TRBJ1-1; the match to TRBD1 covers 10 bases. Germline CDR1 and CDR2: SGHVS and FNYEAQ. J was trimmed by 0 bases and V by 5 bases; bases with no gene match: 3. The CDR3 totals 15 residues. This chain's CDR3 is CASSPGQGMNTEAFF. CDR3 sequence (DNA): TGTGCCAGCAGCCCGGGACAGGGGATGAACACTGAAGCTTTCTTT.

V is TRBV6-6 and J is TRBJ1-2; TRBD1 is a possible D gene (5 bases). V was clipped by 4 bases and J by 5 bases, with 8 bases between them. Germline V gene lookup returns CDR1 MNHNY and CDR2 SVGAGI (reference sequence). The CDR3 covers 12 residues. The CDR3 bases are TGTGCCAGCAGTTTAGGGGCGTATGGCTACACCTTC. Protein sequence: CASSLGAYGYTF.

The V call is TRBV3-1 (or the pseudogene TRBV3-2), the J call TRBJ1-6; D is unresolved. Deletions cut 1 base from V and 6 bases from J, with 10 bases between. Germline values: CDR1 LGHDT, CDR2 YNNKEL (reference sequence). CDR3 length equals 15 residues. CDR3 in amino acids: CASSQATASNSPLHF. CDR3 bases: TGTGCCAGCAGCCAAGCAACAGCCTCTAATTCACCCCTCCACTTT.

The rearrangement uses TRBV7-9 and TRBJ1-1; TRBD1 agrees at 10 bases. Germline V gene data show CDR1 as SEHNR and CDR2 as FQNEAQ (reference sequence). The V and J ends lost 4 bases and 4 bases, in that order; junction bases with no gene match: 3. The CDR3 has 14 amino acids. CDR3 amino acids: CASSWGQGTTEAFF. The DNA for the CDR3 is TGTGCCAGCAGCTGGGGACAGGGGACCACTGAAGCTTTCTTT.

The chain couples TRBV2 to TRBJ2-3, with D unclear. V lost 6 bases, J lost 1 base, and 5 bases lay in between. CDR3 length: 12 residues. Germline CDR1 and CDR2: SNHLY and FYNNEI. The CDR3 DNA follows: TGTGCCAGCAGGGCGGGCACAGATACGCAGTATTTT. It yields the protein CASRAGTDTQYF.

The V gene is TRBV29-1, the J gene TRBJ2-3; 8 bases are a match to TRBD1. Trimming removed 6 bases from V and 5 bases from J; junction bases left unmatched: 4. CDR1 and CDR2 from the germline V gene are SQVTM and ANQGSEA. CDR3 size: 12 residues. The CDR3 region is CSVDRGGDTQYF. The CDR3 DNA sequence: TGCAGCGTAGACAGGGGTGGAGATACGCAGTATTTT.

This chain uses TRBV6-6 with TRBJ2-5; TRBD2 is a possible D gene (6 bases). V was pared by 5 bases and J by 2 bases, with 15 bases between. This CDR3 region has 15 residues. Germline loops: CDR1 MNHNY, CDR2 SVGAGI (reference sequence). CDR3 nucleotide sequence: TGTGCCAGCAGTGGGGGGACTTTACCTCAAGAGACCCAGTACTTC. It encodes CASSGGTLPQETQYF.

The chain carries TRBV6-5 and TRBJ1-1; D not resolved. Germline CDR1 and CDR2: MNHEY and SVGAGI. The CDR3 runs 14 residues. V was shortened by 2 bases and J by 5 bases, with 12 bases between the two germline ends. DNA for the CDR3: TGTGCCAGCAGTTACACGGTCCGCGGGACTGAAGCTTTCTTT. As protein: CASSYTVRGTEAFF.

V is TRBV18 and J is TRBJ1-1, with D maybe TRBD1 (6 bases). There are 14 residues in the CDR3. Germline V gene sequence: CDR1 KGHSH, CDR2 LQKENI. The germline V and J ends were trimmed by 3 bases and 4 bases, with 12 bases remaining between them. CDR3 region: CASSPNRVVTEAFF. The CDR3 DNA follows: TGTGCCAGCTCACCGAACAGGGTGGTCACTGAAGCTTTCTTT.

The chain links TRBV6-5 to TRBJ2-7; 9 bases match TRBD1. This CDR3 has 13 residues. Germline CDR1 is MNHEY and CDR2 is SVGAGI. V lost 7 bases and J lost 2; bases outside the gene matches: 3. DNA for the CDR3: TGTGCCAGCAACCACAGGGGGCCCTACGAGCAGTACGTC. Its protein product is CASNHRGPYEQYV.